This T cell receptor beta chain derives from a study of T cell clonality in common variable immunodeficiency. Points from the study as a whole: Shared TCRbeta clones were fewer between CVID subjects than controls.

This clone was counted at least ten times. What it binds is not known. Coverage ceases 3 residues before the CDR3 finishes, and the germline J gene fills in the end. Equal genomic DNA amounts from CVID and control samples were sequenced. The data were produced by immunoSEQ multiplex PCR, yet TCRdb's version contains in-frame clones alone and is incomplete. The sample includes about 42,000 clones, none of them occurring once. The ends were cut back, 4 bases at V and 9 bases at J, with 16 bases in the middle. Germline V gene data show CDR1 as SGHTA and CDR2 as FQGNSA. CDR3 length equals 14 residues. Each donor provided about 5 to 8 ml of heparinized whole blood.

Sequencing was carried out using peripheral blood mononuclear cells. The source of this sequence is a person aged 18 to 75 in good health. The chain joins TRBV7-2 to TRBJ2-1, with D perhaps matching TRBD2 (6 bases). The CDR3 spells CASSSTPRAGEQFF. CDR3 bases read: TGTGCCAGCAGCTCCACCCCCCGAGCGGGTGAG.